This entry concerns a single TCR beta chain. This clone was observed once. The antigen it recognizes is unknown. Base qualities are missing; no much larger clone stands one base away. This entry belongs to a study of a mutant IDH1 vaccine in newly diagnosed glioma (dated by TCRdb to the early 2020s). Some background on the complete study: Patients were given eight vaccinations, in weeks 1, 3, 5, 7, 11, 15, 19 and 23, which matched visits V03 through V10. Vaccination started 4-6 weeks after radiotherapy alone, or was given together with temozolomide cycles in the groups whose treatment included chemotherapy. Of the 25 to 40 treated patients, approximately 62% were male and approximately 40% were female, and the mean age was roughly 40 years. Prior to enrollment, standard therapy consisting of radiotherapy alone, temozolomide alone, or radiochemotherapy with temozolomide had been administered to patients, with the combination being received by most patients. Peripheral blood samples were drawn at six visits, namely V03 (baseline), V05, V07, V10, V12 and V13. For exploratory analyses, approximately 23 treated patients had longitudinal TCRB deep sequencing done wherever samples were available. Here is what the overall study found, with its caveats: Availability determined which PBMC samples were chosen for TCRB deep sequencing. Pseudoprogression appeared unrelated to alterations in the top peripheral T cell clonotypes detected by TCRB sequencing. The authors stated that sample limitations prevented analyses of patient blood samples from being reproduced. Immune responses induced by the vaccine were seen in more than 85% of patients across multiple MHC alleles.

Library creation used the immunoSEQ multiplex PCR assay. Rearranged TCR beta chain sequences were amplified with the hsTCRB Kit following the manufacturer's protocol. An Illumina MiSeq was used to sequence the TCRB libraries. In the authors' own workflow: The kit vendor's proprietary platform handled demultiplexing, trimming and gene mapping. The table comes from immuneACCESS by way of TCRdb, which keeps in-frame sequences with V and J called. Part of the clones is missing from these tables; in studies checked, under half for an unresolved V gene and the rest for unknown reasons. That table gives V, J and clone size, and the DNA gave D and trimming. The sample table contains roughly 62,000 clones; only one count was recorded for 89% of them. 1.5% to 2.5% of the sample goes to the ten largest clones. The time point label corresponds to: week 11, during vaccination. Each vaccine dose was 300 ug of a 20-mer mutant IDH1 peptide in Montanide, given subcutaneously with topical imiquimod. Donors had newly diagnosed WHO grade 3 or 4 IDH1-mutant astrocytomas with loss of nuclear ATRX. The samples were drawn from NOA16, a multicentre, single-arm, open-label phase I trial in Germany that tested a mutant IDH1 peptide vaccine in humans for the first time. The DNeasy Blood and Tissue Kit was used to extract genomic DNA from EDTA blood for TCRB sequencing.

The receptor was isolated from a man in his forties with glioma. The material sequenced was PBMCs, taken from a glioma patient whose treatment included an IDH1 peptide vaccine.

The CDR3 reads CATSRDVPRDSYDNEQFF. Read as DNA, the sequence is TGTGCCACCAGCAGAGATGTCCCCAGGGATAGTTACGACAATGAGCAGTTCTTC. The V gene is TRBV15 and the J gene is TRBJ2-1; a tentative D match to TRBD1 spans 5 bases. CDR3 length: 18 amino acids, cysteine to phenylalanine. Left in the record is the CDR3 DNA by itself, 54 bases read in frame from the first base. A distance of 20 bases separates the germline ends of V and J, which lose 0 bases and 5 bases respectively. From a lookup of the germline V gene (reference sequence), CDR1 and CDR2 are LNHNV and YYDKDF.